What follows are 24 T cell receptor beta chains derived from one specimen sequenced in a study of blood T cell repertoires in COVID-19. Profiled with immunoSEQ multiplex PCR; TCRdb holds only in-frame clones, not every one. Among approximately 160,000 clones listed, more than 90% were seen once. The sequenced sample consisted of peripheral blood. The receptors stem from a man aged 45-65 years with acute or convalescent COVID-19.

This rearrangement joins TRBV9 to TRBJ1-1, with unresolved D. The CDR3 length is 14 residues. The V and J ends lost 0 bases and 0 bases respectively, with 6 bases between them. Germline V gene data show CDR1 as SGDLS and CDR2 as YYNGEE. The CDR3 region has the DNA TGTGCCAGCAGCGTAGAATCGGTGAACACTGAAGCTTTCTTT. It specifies CASSVESVNTEAFF.

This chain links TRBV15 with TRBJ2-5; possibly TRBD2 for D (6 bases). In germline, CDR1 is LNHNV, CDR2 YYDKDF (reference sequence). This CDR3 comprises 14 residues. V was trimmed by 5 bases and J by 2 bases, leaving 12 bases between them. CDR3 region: CATSPGGMQETQYF. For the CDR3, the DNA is TGTGCCACCAGCCCTGGGGGGATGCAAGAGACCCAGTACTTC.

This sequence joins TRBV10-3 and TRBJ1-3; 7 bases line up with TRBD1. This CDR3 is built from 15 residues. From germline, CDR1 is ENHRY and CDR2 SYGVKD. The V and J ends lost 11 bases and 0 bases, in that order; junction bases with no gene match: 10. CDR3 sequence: CAATDRSNSGNTIYF. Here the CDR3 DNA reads TGTGCCGCCACGGACAGGTCCAACTCTGGAAACACCATATATTTT.

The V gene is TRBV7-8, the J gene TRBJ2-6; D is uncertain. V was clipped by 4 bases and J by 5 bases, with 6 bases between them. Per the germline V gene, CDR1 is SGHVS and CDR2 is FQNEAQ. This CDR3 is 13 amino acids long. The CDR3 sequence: CASSSSRANVLTF. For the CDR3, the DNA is TGTGCCAGCAGCTCATCAAGGGCCAACGTCCTGACTTTC.

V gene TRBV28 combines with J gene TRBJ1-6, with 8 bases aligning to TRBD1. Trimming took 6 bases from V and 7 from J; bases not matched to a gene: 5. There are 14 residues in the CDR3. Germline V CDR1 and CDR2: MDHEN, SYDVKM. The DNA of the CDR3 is TGTGCCAGCAGCTCCGGACAGGGCAATTCACCCCTCCACTTT. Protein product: CASSSGQGNSPLHF.

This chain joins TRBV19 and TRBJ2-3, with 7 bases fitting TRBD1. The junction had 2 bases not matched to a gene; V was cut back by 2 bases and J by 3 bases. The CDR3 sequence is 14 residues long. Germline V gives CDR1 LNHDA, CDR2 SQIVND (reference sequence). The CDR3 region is CASSITGATDTQYF. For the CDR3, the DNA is TGTGCCAGTAGTATAACAGGGGCGACAGATACGCAGTATTTT. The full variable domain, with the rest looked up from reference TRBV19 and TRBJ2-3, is DGGITQSPKYLFRKEGQNVTLSCEQNLNHDAMYWYRQDPGQGLRLIYYSQIVNDFQKGDIAEGYSVSREKKESFPLTVTSAQKNPTAFYLCASSITGATDTQYFGPGTRLTVL.

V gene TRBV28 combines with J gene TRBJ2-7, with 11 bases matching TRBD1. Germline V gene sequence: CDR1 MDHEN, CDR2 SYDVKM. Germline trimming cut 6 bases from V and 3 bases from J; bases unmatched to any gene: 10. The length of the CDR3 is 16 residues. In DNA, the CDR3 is TGTGCCAGCAGCCCCGGGGGGACAGGGGGGGTCTACGAGCAGTACGTC. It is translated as CASSPGGTGGVYEQYV.

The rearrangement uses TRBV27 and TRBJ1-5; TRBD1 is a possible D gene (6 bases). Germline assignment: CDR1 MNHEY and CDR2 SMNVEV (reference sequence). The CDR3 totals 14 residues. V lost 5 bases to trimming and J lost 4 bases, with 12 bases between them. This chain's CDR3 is CASSIDRRNQPQHF. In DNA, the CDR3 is TGTGCCAGCAGTATCGACAGGAGAAATCAGCCCCAGCATTTT.

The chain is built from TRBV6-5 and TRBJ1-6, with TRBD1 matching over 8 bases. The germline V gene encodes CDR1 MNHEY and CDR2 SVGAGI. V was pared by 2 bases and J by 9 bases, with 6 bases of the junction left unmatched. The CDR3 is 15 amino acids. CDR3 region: CASSYPGGSGSPLHF. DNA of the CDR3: TGTGCCAGCAGTTACCCAGGGGGCTCTGGTTCACCCCTCCACTTT.

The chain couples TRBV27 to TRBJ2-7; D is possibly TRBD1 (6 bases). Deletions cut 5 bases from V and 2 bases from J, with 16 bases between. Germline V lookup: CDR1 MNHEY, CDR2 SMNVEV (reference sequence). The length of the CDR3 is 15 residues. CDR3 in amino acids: CASSPLQGLAYEQYF. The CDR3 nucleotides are TGTGCCAGCAGTCCCTTACAGGGATTAGCCTACGAGCAGTACTTC.

In DNA form, the CDR3 reads TGTGCCAGCAGACCCTCCGGGACTAGCGGCTACGAGCAGTACTTC. Its translation is CASRPSGTSGYEQYF. The chain joins TRBV6-6 to TRBJ2-7; TRBD2 aligns across 11 bases. The CDR3 is 15 residues long. Trimming cost V 6 bases and J 3 bases; bases outside gene matches: 7. Germline V gives CDR1 MNHNY, CDR2 SVGAGI (reference sequence).

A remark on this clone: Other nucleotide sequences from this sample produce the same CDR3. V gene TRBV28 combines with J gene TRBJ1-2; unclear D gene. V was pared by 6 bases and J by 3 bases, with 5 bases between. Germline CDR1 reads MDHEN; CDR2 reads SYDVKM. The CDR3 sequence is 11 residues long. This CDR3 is CASRRDYGYTF. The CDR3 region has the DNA TGTGCCAGCAGAAGAGACTATGGCTACACCTTC.

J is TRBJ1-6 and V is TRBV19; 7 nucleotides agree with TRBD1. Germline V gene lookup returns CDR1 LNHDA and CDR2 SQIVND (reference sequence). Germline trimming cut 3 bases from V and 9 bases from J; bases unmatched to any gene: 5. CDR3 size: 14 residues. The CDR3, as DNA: TGTGCCAGTAGTATTGGGACAGAAGGTTCACCCCTCCACTTT. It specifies CASSIGTEGSPLHF.

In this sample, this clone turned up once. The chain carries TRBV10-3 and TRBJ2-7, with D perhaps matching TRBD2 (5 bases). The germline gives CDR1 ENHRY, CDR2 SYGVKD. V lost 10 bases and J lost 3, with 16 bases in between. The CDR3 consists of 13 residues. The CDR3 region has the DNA TGTGCCACTGGAGGTGGTCAGCACTACGAGCAGTACGTC. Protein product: CATGGGQHYEQYV.

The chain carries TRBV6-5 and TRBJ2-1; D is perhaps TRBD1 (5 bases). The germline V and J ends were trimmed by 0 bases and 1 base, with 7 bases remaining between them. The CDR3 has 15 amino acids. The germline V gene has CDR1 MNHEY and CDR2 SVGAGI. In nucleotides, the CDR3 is TGTGCCAGCAGTTACTCGGCAGGGTCCTACAATGAGCAGTTCTTC. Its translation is CASSYSAGSYNEQFF.

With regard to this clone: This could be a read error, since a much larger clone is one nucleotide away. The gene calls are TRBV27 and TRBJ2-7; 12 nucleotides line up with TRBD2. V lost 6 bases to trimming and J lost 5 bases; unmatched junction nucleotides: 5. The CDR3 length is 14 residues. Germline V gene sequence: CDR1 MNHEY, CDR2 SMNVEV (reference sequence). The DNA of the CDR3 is TGTGCCAGCAGCTCTAGCGGGAGGGCCAACGAGCAGTACTTC. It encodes CASSSSGRANEQYF.

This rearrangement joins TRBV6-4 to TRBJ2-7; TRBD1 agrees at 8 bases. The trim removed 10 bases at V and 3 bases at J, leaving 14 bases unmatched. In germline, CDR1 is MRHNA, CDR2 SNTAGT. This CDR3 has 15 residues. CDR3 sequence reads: CAKPGQGGGDYEQYV. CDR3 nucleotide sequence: TGTGCCAAACCCGGACAGGGCGGTGGCGACTACGAGCAGTACGTC.

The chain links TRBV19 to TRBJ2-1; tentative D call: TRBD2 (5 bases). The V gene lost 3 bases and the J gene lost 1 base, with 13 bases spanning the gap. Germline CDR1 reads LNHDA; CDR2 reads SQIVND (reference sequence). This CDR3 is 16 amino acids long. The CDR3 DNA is TGTGCCAGTAGTATGGCGGGCGGAATTTCCTACAATGAGCAGTTCTTC. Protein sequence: CASSMAGGISYNEQFF.

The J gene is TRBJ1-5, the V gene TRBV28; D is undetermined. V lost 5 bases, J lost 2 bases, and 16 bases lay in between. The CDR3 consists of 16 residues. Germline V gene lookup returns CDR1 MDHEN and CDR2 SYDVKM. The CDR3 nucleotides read TGTGCCAGCAGTCCGCGGACTGAATGGGGCAATCAGCCCCAGCATTTT. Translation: CASSPRTEWGNQPQHF.

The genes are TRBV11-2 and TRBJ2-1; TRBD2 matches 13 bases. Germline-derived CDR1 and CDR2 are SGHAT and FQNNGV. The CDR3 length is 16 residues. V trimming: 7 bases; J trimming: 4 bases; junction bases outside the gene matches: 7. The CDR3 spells CASTPLAGGPYNEQFF. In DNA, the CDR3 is TGTGCCAGCACCCCACTAGCGGGAGGGCCTTACAATGAGCAGTTCTTC.

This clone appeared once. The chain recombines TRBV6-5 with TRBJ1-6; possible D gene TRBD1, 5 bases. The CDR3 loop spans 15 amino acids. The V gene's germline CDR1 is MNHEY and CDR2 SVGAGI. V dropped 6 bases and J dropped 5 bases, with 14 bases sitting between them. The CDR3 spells CASRERQWDNSPLHF. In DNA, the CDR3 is TGTGCCAGCAGAGAGAGACAGTGGGATAATTCACCCCTCCACTTT.

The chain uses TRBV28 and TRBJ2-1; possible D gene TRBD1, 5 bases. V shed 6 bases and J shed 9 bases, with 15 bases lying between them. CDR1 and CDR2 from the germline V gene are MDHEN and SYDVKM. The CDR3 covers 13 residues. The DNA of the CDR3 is TGTGCCAGCAGGTCCCTCCTAACAGGTGAGCAGTTCTTC. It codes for CASRSLLTGEQFF. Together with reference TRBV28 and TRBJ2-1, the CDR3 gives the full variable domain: DVKVTQSSRYLVKRTGEKVFLECVQDMDHENMFWYRQDPGLGLRLIYFSYDVKMKEKGDIPEGYSVSREKKERFSLILESASTNQTSMYLCASRSLLTGEQFFGPGTRLTVL.

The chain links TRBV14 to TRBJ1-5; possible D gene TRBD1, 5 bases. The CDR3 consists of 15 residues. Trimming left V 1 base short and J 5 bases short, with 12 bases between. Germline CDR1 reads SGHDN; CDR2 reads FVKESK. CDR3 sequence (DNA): TGTGCCAGCAGCCAAGGAAGACAGTTGGATCAGCCCCAGCATTTT. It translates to CASSQGRQLDQPQHF.

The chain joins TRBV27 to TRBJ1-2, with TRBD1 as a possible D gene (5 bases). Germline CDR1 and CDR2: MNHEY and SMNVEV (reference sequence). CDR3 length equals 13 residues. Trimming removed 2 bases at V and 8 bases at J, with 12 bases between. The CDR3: CASSLTNRGGYTF. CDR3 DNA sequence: TGTGCCAGCAGTTTAACAAATAGGGGCGGCTACACCTTC.